These 27 T cell receptor beta chains share one sample of origin, sequenced in a study of T cell repertoires in cytomegalovirus infection. One entry per CDR3 protein results from TCRdb running MiXCR on the reads. The table includes 200,000 to 300,000 distinct CDR3 sequences, 8% to 9.5% detected once. The material sequenced was PBMCs. All receptors come from a human donor in good health (CMV status not recorded). Some clones in this sample may be carry-over from other donors' samples.

This clonotype was found many times. One end of the junction fails to match germline, which may point to a read error. The V call is TRBV7-2, the J call TRBJ1-1, with D possibly TRBD1 on 5 matching bases. Germline V gene data show CDR1 as SGHTA and CDR2 as FQGNSA. CDR3 length equals 13 residues. In DNA form, the CDR3 reads TGTGCCAGCAGCCCCGGTGGGGGAACTGTAGCTTTCTTT. Translation: CASSPGGGTVAFF.

This clonotype was seen a handful of times. The V call is TRBV7-9, the J call TRBJ1-2; TRBD1 is a possible D gene (5 bases). Trimming removed 2 bases at V and 8 bases at J, with 12 bases between. The CDR3 sequence is 13 residues long. Germline V gene sequence: CDR1 SEHNR, CDR2 FQNEAQ (reference sequence). CDR3 coding DNA: TGTGCCAGCAGCTTATACGGGGCTGGCGGCTACACCTTC. Translation: CASSLYGAGGYTF.

The V and J genes are TRBV7-2 and TRBJ2-3; D remains unclear. The germline V gene encodes CDR1 SGHTA and CDR2 FQGNSA. This CDR3 contains 17 residues. Trimming removed 4 bases at V and 2 bases at J, with 19 bases between. The CDR3 coding sequence is TGTGCCAGCAGCTCTCAGTTATTCGCCCGATACACAGATACGCAGTATTTT. Translating it yields CASSSQLFARYTDTQYF. Full variable domain (outside the CDR3, taken from reference TRBV7-2 and TRBJ2-3): GAGVSQSPSNKVTEKGKDVELRCDPISGHTALYWYRQSLGQGLEFLIYFQGNSAPDKSGLPSDRFSAERTGGSVSTLTIQRTQQEDSAVYLCASSSQLFARYTDTQYFGPGTRLTVL.

This clonotype was detected many times. The rearrangement uses TRBV7-2 and TRBJ2-1, with 7 bases fitting TRBD2. The CDR3 runs 16 residues. Germline loops: CDR1 SGHTA, CDR2 FQGNSA. V lost 5 bases to trimming and J lost 9 bases; unmatched junction nucleotides: 16. CDR3 sequence reads: CASSPGGVGSQVEQFF. The CDR3 nucleotides are TGTGCCAGCAGCCCTGGGGGGGTAGGGAGTCAAGTTGAGCAGTTCTTC.

This clonotype occurred many times. This sequence joins TRBV11-2 and TRBJ2-2, with D perhaps TRBD2 (5 bases). Germline CDR1 and CDR2: SGHAT and FQNNGV. The CDR3 has 13 residues. Trimming left V 3 bases short and J 6 bases short, with 8 bases between. In nucleotides, the CDR3 is TGTGCCAGCAGCTTGAGGGCGTCCGGGGAGCTGTTTTTT. As protein: CASSLRASGELFF.

This clonotype was counted ten times or more. The chain uses TRBV7-2 and TRBJ1-3; 9 bases align to TRBD1. Germline CDR1 is SGHTA and CDR2 is FQGNSA. This CDR3 region has 14 residues. With 6 bases clipped from V and 4 bases from J, the junction kept 4 bases outside the gene matches. This CDR3 is CASSYGTGGNTIYF. In DNA form, the CDR3 reads TGTGCCAGCAGTTATGGGACAGGGGGAAACACCATATATTTT. The variable domain in full, with the rest retrieved from reference TRBV7-2 and TRBJ1-3, is GAGVSQSPSNKVTEKGKDVELRCDPISGHTALYWYRQSLGQGLEFLIYFQGNSAPDKSGLPSDRFSAERTGGSVSTLTIQRTQQEDSAVYLCASSYGTGGNTIYFGEGSWLTVV.

The V gene is TRBV11-2, the J gene TRBJ2-1, with a tentative D call TRBD1 (6 bases). The CDR3 length is 14 residues. Trimming removed 0 bases at V and 15 bases at J, with 18 bases between. Germline-derived CDR1 and CDR2 are SGHAT and FQNNGV. The CDR3 DNA reads as TGTGCCAGCAGCTTAGAAACCGGTCAGGGGAGAAGGTTCTTC. This encodes CASSLETGQGRRFF.

There are many counts of this clonotype. The V call is TRBV7-9, the J call TRBJ1-2, with D perhaps TRBD1 (6 bases). V lost 3 bases to trimming and J lost 2 bases, with 13 bases between them. Germline lookup yields CDR1 SEHNR and CDR2 FQNEAQ (reference sequence). The CDR3 runs to 15 residues. The CDR3 nucleotides are TGTGCCAGCAGCTTTGTGGCAGGGGAAAACTATGGCTACACCTTC. Translated: CASSFVAGENYGYTF.

In this sample, this clonotype turned up many times. The CDR3 is CSVLENTEAFF. The CDR3 DNA reads as TGCAGCGTTTTGGAGAACACTGAAGCTTTCTTT. V is TRBV29-1 and J is TRBJ1-1; D remains ambiguous. V was clipped by 5 bases and J by 1 base, with 5 bases between them. CDR1 is SQVTM and CDR2 is ANQGSEA in the germline V gene. The CDR3 extends over 11 amino acids.

This clonotype has more than one count but fewer than ten. V and J are TRBV5-1 and TRBJ1-1; 10 bases are a match to TRBD1. V trimming: 3 bases; J trimming: 1 base; junction bases outside the gene matches: 6. Germline CDR1 reads SGHRS; CDR2 reads YFSETQ. The CDR3 consists of 16 residues. The CDR3 nucleotides are TGCGCCAGCAGCTCCCGACAGGGGGCGACGAACACTGAAGCTTTCTTT. Amino acids: CASSSRQGATNTEAFF.

Many counts were recorded for this clonotype. The chain carries TRBV12-3 or TRBV12-4 and TRBJ2-1, with TRBD2 matching 8 bases. The trim removed 5 bases at V and 9 bases at J, leaving 15 bases unmatched. There are 16 residues in the CDR3. Here the CDR3 reads CASSPRRPAGVSEQFF. CDR3 DNA sequence: TGTGCCAGCAGTCCCCGACGGCCAGCGGGGGTGAGTGAGCAGTTCTTC.

The V call is TRBV7-2, the J call TRBJ1-2, with a weak D call TRBD1 (5 bases). V shed 1 base and J shed 4 bases, with 10 bases lying between them. The CDR3 consists of 14 residues. The germline V gene has CDR1 SGHTA and CDR2 FQGNSA. The CDR3 coding sequence is TGTGCCAGCAGCTTAGATTCAGGGACCTATGGCTACACCTTC. Its translation: CASSLDSGTYGYTF.

Ten or more counts support this clonotype. This chain connects TRBV19 to TRBJ2-7; perhaps TRBD1 as D (6 bases). The germline V and J ends were trimmed by 5 bases and 5 bases, with 16 bases remaining between them. Germline V CDR1 and CDR2: LNHDA, SQIVND (reference sequence). The CDR3 totals 14 residues. CDR3 sequence reads: CASSRGGVIHEQYF. CDR3 nucleotides: TGTGCCAGTAGTCGTGGGGGCGTCATCCACGAGCAGTACTTC.

This clonotype has a count of ten or more. This chain links TRBV7-2 with TRBJ2-5; 8 bases fit TRBD1. Germline V gene lookup returns CDR1 SGHTA and CDR2 FQGNSA. CDR3 size: 16 residues. V dropped 2 bases and J dropped 3; count of bases not matched to a gene: 8. CDR3 nucleotide sequence: TGTGCCAGCAGCTTAAACGGACAGGGCCGAAAAGAGACCCAGTACTTC. Translated, it gives CASSLNGQGRKETQYF.

The V gene is TRBV7-3, the J gene TRBJ1-1; possible D gene TRBD1, 5 bases. The CDR3 spans 16 residues. Germline V CDR1 and CDR2: SGHTA, FQGTGA. V was clipped by 0 bases and J by 0 bases, with 11 bases between them. CDR3 sequence: CASSLTSSGMNTEAFF. CDR3 nucleotide sequence: TGTGCCAGCAGCTTAACGTCTTCAGGGATGAACACTGAAGCTTTCTTT.

This clonotype was seen at least ten times. The chain has TRBV7-9 and TRBJ1-4, with 11 bases identical to TRBD1. The CDR3 loop spans 19 amino acids. The V and J ends lost 4 bases and 5 bases, in that order; junction bases with no gene match: 15. Germline lookup yields CDR1 SEHNR and CDR2 FQNEAQ (reference sequence). Written as DNA, the CDR3 is TGTGCCAGCAGCTCGGGACAGGGGGGCGTGGGCCTGACAAATGAAAAACTGTTTTTT. It codes for CASSSGQGGVGLTNEKLFF.

This clonotype was counted ten times or more. The chain has TRBV7-2 and TRBJ2-7; D is unclear. The CDR3 covers 12 residues. Germline V gives CDR1 SGHTA, CDR2 FQGNSA. Trimming took 1 base from V and 6 from J, leaving 7 bases between them. This CDR3 reads CASSLVAREQYF. The CDR3 DNA sequence: TGTGCCAGCAGCTTAGTAGCCCGCGAGCAGTACTTC. Full variable domain (outside the CDR3, taken from reference TRBV7-2 and TRBJ2-7): GAGVSQSPSNKVTEKGKDVELRCDPISGHTALYWYRQSLGQGLEFLIYFQGNSAPDKSGLPSDRFSAERTGGSVSTLTIQRTQQEDSAVYLCASSLVAREQYFGPGTRLTVT.

At least ten counts were recorded for this clonotype. The V and J genes are TRBV12-3 or TRBV12-4 and TRBJ1-2; 8 positions agree with TRBD1. V lost 6 bases, J lost 4 bases, and 7 bases stayed unmatched. CDR3 size: 14 residues. The CDR3 reads CASRGTGLGYGYTF. DNA for the CDR3: TGTGCCAGCAGGGGGACAGGTTTGGGCTATGGCTACACCTTC.

This clonotype came up many times. V is TRBV28 and J is TRBJ2-3; D is uncertain. Germline-derived CDR1 and CDR2 are MDHEN and SYDVKM. V was clipped by 8 bases and J by 1 base, with 7 bases between them. CDR3 size: 12 residues. The CDR3 DNA follows: TGTGCCAGCGGCAGGCGCACAGATACGCAGTATTTT. Translated, it gives CASGRRTDTQYF.

This clonotype was seen many times. This chain links TRBV7-8 with TRBJ1-1; 10 nucleotides agree with TRBD1. Germline CDR1 and CDR2: SGHVS and FQNEAQ. Trimming at V came to 5 bases and at J to 5 bases, leaving 8 bases not matched to a gene. The CDR3 sequence is 15 residues long. The CDR3 sequence: CASSTPDRGGTEAFF. In DNA form, the CDR3 reads TGTGCCAGCAGCACCCCGGACAGGGGGGGTACTGAAGCTTTCTTT.

This clonotype has a count of ten or more. The rearrangement uses TRBV4-3 and TRBJ1-6; tentatively, D is TRBD1 (5 bases). Trimming removed 0 bases at V and 0 bases at J, with 9 bases between. Germline assignment: CDR1 LGHNA and CDR2 YSLEER. This CDR3 comprises 17 residues. This CDR3 reads CASSQDRGSSYNSPLHF. In DNA form, the CDR3 reads TGCGCCAGCAGCCAAGATCGGGGGAGCTCCTATAATTCACCCCTCCACTTT.

This clonotype was detected ten times or more. J is TRBJ1-1 and V is TRBV4-1, with 10 bases identical to TRBD1. The germline CDR1 and CDR2 sequences are MGHRA and YSYEKL. V lost 0 bases to trimming and J lost 4 bases; unmatched junction nucleotides: 2. The CDR3 length is 15 residues. As DNA, the CDR3 is TGCGCCAGCAGCCAAGACCGGGACAGGGGCACTGAAGCTTTCTTT. Residues: CASSQDRDRGTEAFF.

This clonotype was seen ten or more times. As DNA, the CDR3 is TGTGCCAGCAGCCTCTCCGGGACTAGCGGGATTACGCAGTATTTT. It specifies CASSLSGTSGITQYF. The rearrangement joins TRBV7-2 to TRBJ2-3; TRBD2 agrees at 13 bases. V trimming: 5 bases; J trimming: 8 bases; junction bases outside the gene matches: 7. CDR1 and CDR2 (germline): SGHTA, FQGNSA. This CDR3 contains 15 residues.

This clonotype was found many times. V is TRBV28 and J is TRBJ2-3; D is perhaps TRBD1 or TRBD2 (5 bases each). The V and J ends lost 2 bases and 1 base respectively, with 19 bases between them. The CDR3 totals 18 residues. CDR1 and CDR2 from the germline V gene are MDHEN and SYDVKM. The CDR3 spells CASSLIPMWGSGTDTQYF. CDR3 in DNA: TGTGCCAGCAGTTTAATCCCTATGTGGGGGAGTGGCACAGATACGCAGTATTTT.

This clonotype was found many times. The chain combines TRBV7-2 with TRBJ1-2; D unclear. CDR1 is SGHTA and CDR2 is FQGNSA in the germline V gene. V lost 1 base, J lost 13 bases, and 4 bases lay in between. The CDR3 is 9 amino acids. The CDR3 DNA follows: TGTGCCAGCAGCTTAGAGATCACCTTC. It specifies CASSLEITF.

At least ten counts were recorded for this clonotype. This sequence joins TRBV28 and TRBJ2-1; D unclear. CDR1 and CDR2 from the germline V gene are MDHEN and SYDVKM. Trimming removed 3 bases at V and 5 bases at J, with 11 bases between. The CDR3 contains 14 residues. The CDR3 nucleotides are TGTGCCAGCAGTTTGCTAATTATTGACAATGAGCAGTTCTTC. Its translation is CASSLLIIDNEQFF.

This chain links TRBV7-2 with TRBJ2-7; D perhaps matches TRBD1 (7 bases). V lost 5 bases, J lost 7 bases, and 15 bases lay in between. Germline CDR1 SGHTA, CDR2 FQGNSA. CDR3 length equals 13 residues. CDR3 nucleotide sequence: TGTGCCAGCAGCCGACTAGGGGGCGGGGAGCAGTACTTC. Its translation: CASSRLGGGEQYF.